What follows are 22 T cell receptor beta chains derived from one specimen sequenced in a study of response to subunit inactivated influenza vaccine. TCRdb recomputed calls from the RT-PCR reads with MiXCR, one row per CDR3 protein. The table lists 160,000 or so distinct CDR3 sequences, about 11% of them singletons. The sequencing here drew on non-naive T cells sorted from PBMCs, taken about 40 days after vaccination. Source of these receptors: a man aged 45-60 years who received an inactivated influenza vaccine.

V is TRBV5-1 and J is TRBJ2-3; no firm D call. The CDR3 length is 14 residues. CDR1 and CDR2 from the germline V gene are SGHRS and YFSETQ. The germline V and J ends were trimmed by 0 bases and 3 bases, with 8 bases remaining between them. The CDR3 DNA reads TGCGCCAGCAGCTTGGCGGCAGCAACAGATACGCAGTATTTT. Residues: CASSLAAATDTQYF.

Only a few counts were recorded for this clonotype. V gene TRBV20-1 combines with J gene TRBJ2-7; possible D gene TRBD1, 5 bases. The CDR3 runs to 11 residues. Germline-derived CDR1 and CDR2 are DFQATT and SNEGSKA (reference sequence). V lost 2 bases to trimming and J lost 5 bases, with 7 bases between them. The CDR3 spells CSARLGDEQYF. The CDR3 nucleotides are TGCAGTGCTAGATTAGGGGACGAGCAGTACTTC.

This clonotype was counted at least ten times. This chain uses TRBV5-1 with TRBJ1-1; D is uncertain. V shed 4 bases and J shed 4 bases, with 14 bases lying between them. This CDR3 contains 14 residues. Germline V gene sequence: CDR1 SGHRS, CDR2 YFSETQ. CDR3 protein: CASSPDSGVTEAFF. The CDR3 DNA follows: TGCGCCAGCAGCCCCGATAGTGGGGTCACTGAAGCTTTCTTT.

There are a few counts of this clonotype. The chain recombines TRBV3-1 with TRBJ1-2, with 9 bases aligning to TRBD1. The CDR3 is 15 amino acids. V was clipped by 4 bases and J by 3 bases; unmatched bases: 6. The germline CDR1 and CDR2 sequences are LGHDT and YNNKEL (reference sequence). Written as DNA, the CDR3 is TGTGCCAGCAGCCCAACCCGGACAGGGGACTATGGCTACACCTTC. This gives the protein CASSPTRTGDYGYTF.

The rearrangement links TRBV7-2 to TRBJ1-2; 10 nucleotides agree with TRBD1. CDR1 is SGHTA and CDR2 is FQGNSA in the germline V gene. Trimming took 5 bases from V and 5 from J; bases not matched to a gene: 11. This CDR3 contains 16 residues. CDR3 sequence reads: CASSARAGQGVYGYTF. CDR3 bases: TGTGCCAGCAGCGCCAGGGCCGGACAGGGGGTTTATGGCTACACCTTC.

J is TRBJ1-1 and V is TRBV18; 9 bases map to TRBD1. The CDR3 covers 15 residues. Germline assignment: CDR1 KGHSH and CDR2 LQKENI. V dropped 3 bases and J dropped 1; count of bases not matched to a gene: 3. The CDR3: CASSPGTGTNTEAFF. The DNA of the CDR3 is TGTGCCAGCTCACCCGGGACAGGGACGAACACTGAAGCTTTCTTT.

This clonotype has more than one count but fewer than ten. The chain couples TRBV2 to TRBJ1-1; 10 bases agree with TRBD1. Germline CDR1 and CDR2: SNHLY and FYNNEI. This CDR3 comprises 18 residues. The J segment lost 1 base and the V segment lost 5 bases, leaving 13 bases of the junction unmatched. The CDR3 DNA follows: TGTGCCAGCAGTTTAGAATTTGGACAGGGGGAGGCGAACACTGAAGCTTTCTTT. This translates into CASSLEFGQGEANTEAFF.

The CDR3 here is CSAGKRGFYNEQFF. The CDR3 DNA reads TGCAGTGCGGGTAAAAGGGGTTTCTACAATGAGCAGTTCTTC. The genes are TRBV20-1 and TRBJ2-1, with D possibly TRBD1 on 5 matching bases. With 6 bases removed from V and 3 bases from J, the gap between germline ends came to 15 bases. Germline-derived CDR1 and CDR2 are DFQATT and SNEGSKA (reference sequence). This CDR3 has 14 amino acids.

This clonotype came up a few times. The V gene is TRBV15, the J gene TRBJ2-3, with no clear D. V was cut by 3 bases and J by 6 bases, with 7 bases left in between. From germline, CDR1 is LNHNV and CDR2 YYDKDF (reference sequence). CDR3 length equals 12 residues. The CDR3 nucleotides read TGTGCCACCAGCAGGCCTAGGGATACGCAGTATTTT. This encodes CATSRPRDTQYF.

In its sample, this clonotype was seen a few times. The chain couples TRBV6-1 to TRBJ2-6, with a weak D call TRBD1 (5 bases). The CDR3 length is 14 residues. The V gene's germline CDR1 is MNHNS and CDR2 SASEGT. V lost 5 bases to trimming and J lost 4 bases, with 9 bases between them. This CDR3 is CASSRGWGANVLTF. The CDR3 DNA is TGTGCCAGCAGTAGGGGATGGGGGGCCAACGTCCTGACTTTC.

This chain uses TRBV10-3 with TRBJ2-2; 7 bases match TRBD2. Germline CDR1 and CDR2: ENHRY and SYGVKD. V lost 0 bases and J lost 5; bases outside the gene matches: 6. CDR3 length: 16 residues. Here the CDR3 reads CAISESGGLATGELFF. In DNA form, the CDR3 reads TGTGCCATCAGTGAGTCGGGAGGGCTAGCGACCGGGGAGCTGTTTTTT.

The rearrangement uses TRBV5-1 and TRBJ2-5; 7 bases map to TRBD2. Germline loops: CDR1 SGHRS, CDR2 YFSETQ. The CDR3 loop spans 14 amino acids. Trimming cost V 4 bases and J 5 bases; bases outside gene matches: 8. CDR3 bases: TGCGCCAGCAGCCTCAGGACTAGTTCGGAGACCCAGTACTTC. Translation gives CASSLRTSSETQYF. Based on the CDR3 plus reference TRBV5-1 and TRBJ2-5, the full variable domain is KAGVTQTPRYLIKTRGQQVTLSCSPISGHRSVSWYQQTPGQGLQFLFEYFSETQRNKGNFPGRFSGRQFSNSRSEMNVSTLELGDSALYLCASSLRTSSETQYFGPGTRLLVL.

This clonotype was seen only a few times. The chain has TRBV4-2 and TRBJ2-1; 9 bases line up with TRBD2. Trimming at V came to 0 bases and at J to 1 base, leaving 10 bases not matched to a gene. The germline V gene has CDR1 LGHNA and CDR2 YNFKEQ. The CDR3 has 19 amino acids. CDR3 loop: CASSQDPASGEWSYNEQFF. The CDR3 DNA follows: TGTGCCAGCAGCCAAGATCCGGCTAGCGGGGAATGGTCCTACAATGAGCAGTTCTTC.

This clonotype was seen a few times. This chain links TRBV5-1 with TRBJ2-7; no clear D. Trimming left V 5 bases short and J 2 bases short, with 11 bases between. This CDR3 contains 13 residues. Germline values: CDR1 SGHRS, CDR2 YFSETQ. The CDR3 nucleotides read TGCGCCAGCAGTTCCCATCAAACCTACGAGCAGTACTTC. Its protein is CASSSHQTYEQYF.

In DNA form, the CDR3 reads TGCAGTGCCAGGACTAGCGGGACTACCTACGAGCAGTACTTC. This gives the protein CSARTSGTTYEQYF. This sequence joins TRBV20-1 and TRBJ2-7; 12 bases agree with TRBD2. After removal of 6 bases from V and 2 bases from J, the junction contained 5 bases not matched to a gene. Germline lookup yields CDR1 DFQATT and CDR2 SNEGSKA (reference sequence). CDR3 length equals 14 residues.

For the CDR3, the DNA is TGTGCCAGCAGTCTCCACTTGACAGGGAGGTTCACTGAAGCTTTCTTT. The encoded protein is CASSLHLTGRFTEAFF. The genes are TRBV27 and TRBJ1-1; 7 nucleotides match TRBD1. Germline V gene sequence: CDR1 MNHEY, CDR2 SMNVEV (reference sequence). With 5 bases clipped from V and 4 bases from J, the junction kept 13 bases outside the gene matches. The CDR3 consists of 16 residues.

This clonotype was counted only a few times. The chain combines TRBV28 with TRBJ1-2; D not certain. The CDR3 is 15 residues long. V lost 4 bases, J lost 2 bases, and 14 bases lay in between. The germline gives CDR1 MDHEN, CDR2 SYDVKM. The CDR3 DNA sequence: TGTGCCAGCAGTTCCATAACGCGTCAAAACTATGGCTACACCTTC. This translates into CASSSITRQNYGYTF.

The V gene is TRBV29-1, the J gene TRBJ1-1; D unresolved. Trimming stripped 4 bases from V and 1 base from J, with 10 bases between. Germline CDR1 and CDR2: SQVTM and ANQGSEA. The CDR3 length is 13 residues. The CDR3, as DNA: TGCAGCGTTGTCATGTACGGGAACACTGAAGCTTTCTTT. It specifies CSVVMYGNTEAFF.

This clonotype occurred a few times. CDR3 loop: CASSLTGGASTGELFF. The CDR3 coding sequence is TGCGCCAGCAGCTTGACAGGGGGCGCAAGCACCGGGGAGCTGTTTTTT. This chain joins TRBV5-1 and TRBJ2-2; 9 nucleotides align to TRBD1. CDR1 and CDR2 from the germline V gene are SGHRS and YFSETQ. This CDR3 is 16 amino acids long. With 1 base clipped from V and 4 bases from J, the junction kept 5 bases outside the gene matches.

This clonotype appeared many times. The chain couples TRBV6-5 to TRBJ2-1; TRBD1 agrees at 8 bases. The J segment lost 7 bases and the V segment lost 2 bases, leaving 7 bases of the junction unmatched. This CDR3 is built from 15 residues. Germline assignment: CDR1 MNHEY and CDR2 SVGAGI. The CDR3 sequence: CASSYVQGARNEQFF. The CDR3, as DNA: TGTGCCAGCAGTTACGTCCAGGGGGCTCGGAATGAGCAGTTCTTC.

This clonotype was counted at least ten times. CDR3 protein: CSARDGGQAGNQPQHF. The CDR3 DNA follows: TGCAGTGCTAGAGATGGGGGACAGGCCGGCAATCAGCCCCAGCATTTT. The rearrangement links TRBV20-1 to TRBJ1-5, with 8 bases matching TRBD1. CDR1 DFQATT and CDR2 SNEGSKA come from the germline V gene (reference sequence). The CDR3 is 16 amino acids. J gave up 2 bases and V 0 bases, and 6 bases lay outside the gene matches.

In DNA form, the CDR3 reads TGTGCCAGCAGTTTATCCCGGGACTCGCCGGGGTACTTC. Protein product: CASSLSRDSPGYF. The chain joins TRBV27 to TRBJ2-7, with a tentative D call TRBD2 (6 bases). The CDR3 sequence is 13 residues long. Trimming stripped 0 bases from V and 12 bases from J, with 15 bases between. Germline lookup yields CDR1 MNHEY and CDR2 SMNVEV (reference sequence).